Detailed here is one TCR beta chain. This specimen comes from a study of blood T cell repertoires in COVID-19. After removal of 4 bases from V and 6 bases from J, the junction contained 5 bases not matched to a gene. The CDR3 runs to 13 residues. Produced via immunoSEQ multiplex PCR; TCRdb's table is partial and in-frame only. The table shows some 190,000 clones, with around 90% occurring only once. This TCR was recovered from a human donor in a cohort sampled during active COVID-19. This sequence joins TRBV12-3 or TRBV12-4 and TRBJ2-7; 8 nucleotides match TRBD1. Sequenced input: peripheral blood. The CDR3 protein is CASSWTGSREQYF. Written as DNA, the CDR3 is TGTGCCAGCAGTTGGACAGGGTCTCGCGAGCAGTACTTC.